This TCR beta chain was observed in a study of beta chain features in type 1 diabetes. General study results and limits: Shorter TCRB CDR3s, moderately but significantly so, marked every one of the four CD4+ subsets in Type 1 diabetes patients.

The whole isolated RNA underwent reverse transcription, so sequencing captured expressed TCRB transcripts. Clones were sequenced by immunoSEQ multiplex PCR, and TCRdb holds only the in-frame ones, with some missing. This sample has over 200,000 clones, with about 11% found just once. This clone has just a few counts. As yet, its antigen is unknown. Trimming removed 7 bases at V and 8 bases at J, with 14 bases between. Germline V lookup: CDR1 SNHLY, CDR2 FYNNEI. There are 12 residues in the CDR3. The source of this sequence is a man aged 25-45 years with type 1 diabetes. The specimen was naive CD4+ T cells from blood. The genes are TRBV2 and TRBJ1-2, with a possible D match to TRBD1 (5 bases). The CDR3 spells CASTSWGEGYTF. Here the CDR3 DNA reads TGTGCCAGCACGAGCTGGGGGGAAGGCTACACCTTC.